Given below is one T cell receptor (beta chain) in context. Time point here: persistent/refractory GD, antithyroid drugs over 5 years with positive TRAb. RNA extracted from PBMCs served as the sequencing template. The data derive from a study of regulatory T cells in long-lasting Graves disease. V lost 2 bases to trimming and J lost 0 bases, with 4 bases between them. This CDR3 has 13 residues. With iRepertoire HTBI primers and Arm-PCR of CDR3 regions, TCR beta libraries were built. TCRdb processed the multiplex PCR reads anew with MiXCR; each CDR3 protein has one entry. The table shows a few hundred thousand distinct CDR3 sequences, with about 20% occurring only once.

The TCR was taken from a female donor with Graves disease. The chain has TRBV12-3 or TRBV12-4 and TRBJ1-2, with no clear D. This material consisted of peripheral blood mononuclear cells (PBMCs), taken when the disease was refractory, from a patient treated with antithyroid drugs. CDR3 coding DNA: TGTGCCAGCAGTTTAATGGCTAACTATGGCTACACCTTC. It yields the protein CASSLMANYGYTF.